The 3 T cell receptor beta chains listed next were all sequenced from one sample in a study of T-cell memory formation after mild COVID-19. Using its own MiXCR run on the 5' RACE reads, TCRdb lists one record per CDR3 protein. The sample contains about 470,000 distinct CDR3 sequences, 18% of which appear only once. The sample consisted of PBMCs or a T cell subset sorted from them (not recorded which). These receptors all come from an adult woman who had mild COVID-19 (a few samples of this study predate the infection). Cell type and time point are not known.

The V call is TRBV12-3 or TRBV12-4, the J call TRBJ1-2; D is possibly TRBD1 (6 bases). The CDR3 loop spans 14 amino acids. Trimming cost V 2 bases and J 4 bases, with 11 bases left between them. In DNA form, the CDR3 reads TGTGCCAGCAGTTTAACAGGGTTAGGCTATGGCTACACCTTC. Amino acid sequence: CASSLTGLGYGYTF.

This clonotype has more than one count but fewer than ten. The chain is built from TRBV27 and TRBJ2-1; perhaps TRBD2 as D (5 bases). Trimming removed 7 bases at V and 0 bases at J, with 16 bases between. The CDR3 is 16 residues long. The germline CDR1 and CDR2 sequences are MNHEY and SMNVEV (reference sequence). CDR3: CASTTRVRSSYNEQFF. The CDR3 bases are TGTGCCAGCACTACTAGGGTCCGGAGCTCCTACAATGAGCAGTTCTTC.

The chain employs TRBV15 and TRBJ2-7; 11 nucleotides agree with TRBD2. Germline CDR1 LNHNV, CDR2 YYDKDF (reference sequence). Losses at the gene ends were 5 bases for V and 4 bases for J; bases not matched to a gene: 10. CDR3 size: 16 residues. This CDR3 is CATSPNGLAGQYEQYF. In DNA, the CDR3 is TGTGCCACCAGCCCTAATGGACTAGCGGGCCAATACGAGCAGTACTTC.